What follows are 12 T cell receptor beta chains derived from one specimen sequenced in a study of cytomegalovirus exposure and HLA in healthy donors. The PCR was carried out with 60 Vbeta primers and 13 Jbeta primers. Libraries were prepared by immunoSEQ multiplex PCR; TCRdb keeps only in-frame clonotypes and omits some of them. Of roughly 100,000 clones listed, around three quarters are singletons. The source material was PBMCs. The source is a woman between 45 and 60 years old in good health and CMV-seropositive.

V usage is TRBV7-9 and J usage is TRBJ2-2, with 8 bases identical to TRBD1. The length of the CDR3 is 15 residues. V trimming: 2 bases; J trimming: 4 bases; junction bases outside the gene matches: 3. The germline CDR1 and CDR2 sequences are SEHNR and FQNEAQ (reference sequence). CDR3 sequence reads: CASSLSRGPTGELFF. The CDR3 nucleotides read TGTGCCAGCAGCTTATCCAGGGGGCCCACCGGGGAGCTGTTTTTT.

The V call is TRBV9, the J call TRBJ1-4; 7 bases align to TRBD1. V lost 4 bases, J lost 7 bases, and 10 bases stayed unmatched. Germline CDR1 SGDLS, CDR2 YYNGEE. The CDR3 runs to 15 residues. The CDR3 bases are TGTGCCAGCAGCCCTCAGGGGGAGAGGGGTGAAAAACTGTTTTTT. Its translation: CASSPQGERGEKLFF.

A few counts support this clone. In DNA, the CDR3 is TGTGCCAGCAGCTTACATTTCAATCAGCCCCAGCATTTT. Protein product: CASSLHFNQPQHF. The chain couples TRBV13 to TRBJ1-5; D unclear. Trimming took 2 bases from V and 3 from J, leaving 5 bases between them. This CDR3 is built from 13 residues. Germline V gives CDR1 PRHDT, CDR2 FYEKMQ (reference sequence). Full variable domain (missing parts from reference TRBV13 and TRBJ1-5): AAGVIQSPRHLIKEKRETATLKCYPIPRHDTVYWYQQGPGQDPQFLISFYEKMQSDKGSIPDRFSAQQFSDYHSELNMSSLELGDSALYFCASSLHFNQPQHFGDGTRLSIL.

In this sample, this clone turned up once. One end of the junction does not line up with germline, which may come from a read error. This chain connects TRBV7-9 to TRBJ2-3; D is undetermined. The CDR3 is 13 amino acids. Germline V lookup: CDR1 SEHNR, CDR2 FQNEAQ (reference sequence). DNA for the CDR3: TGTTCCAGCAGCTTAGGGTACTCAAATACGCAGTATTTT. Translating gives CSSSLGYSNTQYF.

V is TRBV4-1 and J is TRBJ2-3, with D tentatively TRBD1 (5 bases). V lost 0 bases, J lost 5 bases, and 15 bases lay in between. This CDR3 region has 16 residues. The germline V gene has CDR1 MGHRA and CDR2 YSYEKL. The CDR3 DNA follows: TGCGCCAGCAGCCAAGATTCAGGCAGGGTAATAGATACGCAGTATTTT. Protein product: CASSQDSGRVIDTQYF.

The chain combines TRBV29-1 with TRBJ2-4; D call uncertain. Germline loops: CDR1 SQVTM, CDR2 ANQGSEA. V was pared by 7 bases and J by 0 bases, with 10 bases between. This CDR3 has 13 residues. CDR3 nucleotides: TGCAGCGCCGAAGGAGTAGCCAAAAACATTCAGTACTTC. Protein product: CSAEGVAKNIQYF.

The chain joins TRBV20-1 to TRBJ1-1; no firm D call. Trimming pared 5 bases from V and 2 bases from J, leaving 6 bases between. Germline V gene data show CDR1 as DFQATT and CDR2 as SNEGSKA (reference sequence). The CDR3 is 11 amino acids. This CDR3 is CSAEGNTEAFF. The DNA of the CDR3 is TGCAGTGCTGAGGGAAACACTGAAGCTTTCTTT.

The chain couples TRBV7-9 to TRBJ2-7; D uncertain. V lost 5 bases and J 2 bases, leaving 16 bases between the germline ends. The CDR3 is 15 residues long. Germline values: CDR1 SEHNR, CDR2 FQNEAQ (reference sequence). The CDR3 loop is CASSLVELTPYEQYF. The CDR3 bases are TGTGCCAGCAGCCTCGTTGAACTAACCCCCTACGAGCAGTACTTC.

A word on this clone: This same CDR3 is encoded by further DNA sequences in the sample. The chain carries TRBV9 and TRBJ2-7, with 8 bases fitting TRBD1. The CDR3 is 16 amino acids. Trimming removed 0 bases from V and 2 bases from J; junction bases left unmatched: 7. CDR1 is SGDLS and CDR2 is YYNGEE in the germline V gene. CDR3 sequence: CASSVGGTGLTYEQYF. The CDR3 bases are TGTGCCAGCAGCGTAGGAGGGACAGGCCTCACCTACGAGCAGTACTTC.

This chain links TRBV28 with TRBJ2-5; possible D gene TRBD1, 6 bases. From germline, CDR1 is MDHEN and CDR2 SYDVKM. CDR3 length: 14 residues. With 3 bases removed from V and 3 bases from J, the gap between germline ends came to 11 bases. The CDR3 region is CASSLVTGKETQYF. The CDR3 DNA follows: TGTGCCAGCAGTTTGGTGACAGGAAAAGAGACCCAGTACTTC.

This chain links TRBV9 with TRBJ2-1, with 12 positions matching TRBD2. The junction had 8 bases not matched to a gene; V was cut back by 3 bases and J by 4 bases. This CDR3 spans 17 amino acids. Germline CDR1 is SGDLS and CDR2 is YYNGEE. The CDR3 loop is CASSEPSGGAVYNEQFF. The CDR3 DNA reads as TGTGCCAGCAGCGAGCCTAGCGGGGGGGCCGTGTACAATGAGCAGTTCTTC.

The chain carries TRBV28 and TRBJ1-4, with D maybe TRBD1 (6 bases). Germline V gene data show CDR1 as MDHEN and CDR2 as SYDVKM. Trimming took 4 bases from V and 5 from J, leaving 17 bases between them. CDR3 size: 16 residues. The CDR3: CASSSGRGSQNEKLFF. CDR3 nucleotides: TGTGCCAGCAGTTCGGGCAGGGGATCCCAAAATGAAAAACTGTTTTTT.